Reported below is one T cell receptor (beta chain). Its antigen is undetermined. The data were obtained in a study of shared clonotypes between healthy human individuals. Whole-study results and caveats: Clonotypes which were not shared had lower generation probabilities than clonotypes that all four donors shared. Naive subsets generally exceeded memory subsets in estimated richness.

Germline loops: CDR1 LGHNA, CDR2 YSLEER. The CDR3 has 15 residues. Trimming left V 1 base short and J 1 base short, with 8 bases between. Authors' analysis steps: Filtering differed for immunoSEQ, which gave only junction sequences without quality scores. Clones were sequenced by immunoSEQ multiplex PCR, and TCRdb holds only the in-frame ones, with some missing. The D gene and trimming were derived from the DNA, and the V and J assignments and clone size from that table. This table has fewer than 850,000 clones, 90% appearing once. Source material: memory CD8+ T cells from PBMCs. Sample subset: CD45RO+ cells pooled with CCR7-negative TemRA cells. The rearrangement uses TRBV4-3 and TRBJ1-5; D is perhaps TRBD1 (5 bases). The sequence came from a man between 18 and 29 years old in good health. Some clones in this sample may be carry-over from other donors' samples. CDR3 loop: CASSQGQQSNQPQHF. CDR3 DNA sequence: TGCGCCAGCAGCCAAGGACAGCAAAGCAATCAGCCCCAGCATTTT.